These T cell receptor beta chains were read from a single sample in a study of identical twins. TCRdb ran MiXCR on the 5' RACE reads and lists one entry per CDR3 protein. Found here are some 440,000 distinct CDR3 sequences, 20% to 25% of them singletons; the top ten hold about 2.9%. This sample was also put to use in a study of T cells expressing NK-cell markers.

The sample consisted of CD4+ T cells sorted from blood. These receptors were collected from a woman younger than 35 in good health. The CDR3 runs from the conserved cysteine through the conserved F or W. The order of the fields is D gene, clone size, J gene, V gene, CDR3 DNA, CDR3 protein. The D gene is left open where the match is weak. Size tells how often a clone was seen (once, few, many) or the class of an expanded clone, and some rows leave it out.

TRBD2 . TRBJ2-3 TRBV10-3 TGTGCCTCCAGGACTAGCGGGGGCAGCACAGATACGCAGTATTTT CASRTSGGSTDTQYF
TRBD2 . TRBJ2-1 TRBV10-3 TGTGCCATCAGTGACTCCGGGTCGTTTCGGCGGGGGGGCTACAATGAGCAGTTCTTC CAISDSGSFRRGGYNEQFF
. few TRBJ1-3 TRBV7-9 TGTGCCACCGGAAACACCATATATTTT CATGNTIYF
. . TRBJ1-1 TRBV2 TGTGCCAGCAGTCAGGGGACGAACACTGAAGCTTTCTTT CASSQGTNTEAFF
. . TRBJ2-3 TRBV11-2 TGTGCCAGCAGCAAAGGTGGGGGGTACACAGATACGCAGTATTTT CASSKGGGYTDTQYF
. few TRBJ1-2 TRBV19 TGTGCCAGTACGTACAGGGCGATGGACGGCTACACCTTC CASTYRAMDGYTF
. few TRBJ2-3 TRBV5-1 TGCGCCAGCAGCGGGATAGCGGTACTCACAGATACGCAGTATTTT CASSGIAVLTDTQYF
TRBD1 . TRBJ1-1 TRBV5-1 TGCGCCAGCAGCTTGGGGACAGGGCCTGCAGCTTTCTTT CASSLGTGPAAFF
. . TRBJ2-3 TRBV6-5 TGTGCCAGCAGTTACTGGGCAGAGCGCCTTAGTAGCACAGATACGCAGTATTTT CASSYWAERLSSTDTQYF
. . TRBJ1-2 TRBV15 TGTGCCACCAGCAGGAGGGGTAGGGACTATGGCTACACCTTC CATSRRGRDYGYTF
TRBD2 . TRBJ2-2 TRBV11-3 TGTGCCAGCAGCCCTCAGCGGGGGAACCCGAACACCGGGGAGCTGTTTTTT CASSPQRGNPNTGELFF
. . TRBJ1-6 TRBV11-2 TGTGCCAGCAGCTTAGATCCCGGGCCTTGGTCACCCCTCCACTTT CASSLDPGPWSPLHF
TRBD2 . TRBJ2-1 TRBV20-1 TGCAGTGCTCCTTTAGCGGGGGACCTATACAATGAGCAGTTCTTC CSAPLAGDLYNEQFF
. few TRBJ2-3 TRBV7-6 TGTGCCAGCAGCTTAACGGGGAACACAGATACGCAGTATTTT CASSLTGNTDTQYF
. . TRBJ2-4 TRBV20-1 TGCAGTGCAAGTAGACGGGTAGCCAAAAACATTCAGTACTTC CSASRRVAKNIQYF
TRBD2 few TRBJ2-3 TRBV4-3 TGCGCCAGCAGCCAAGATTCCGGACTAGGGCCTGCAGATACGCAGTATTTT CASSQDSGLGPADTQYF
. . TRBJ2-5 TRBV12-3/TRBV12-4 TGTGCCAGCAGTTCCTCCCTCTTAGCGACCCAGTACTTC CASSSSLLATQYF